This TCR beta chain was sequenced during a study of shared clonotypes between healthy human individuals. Study results and caveats: In general, naive subsets displayed greater estimated richness than memory subsets did.

Worth noting for this clone: Its antigen is unknown.

This CDR3 has 15 residues. CDR1 is SGHNT and CDR2 is YENEEA in the germline V gene. V lost 4 bases to trimming and J lost 8 bases; unmatched junction nucleotides: 8. The DNA input per sorted-subset replicate PCR was roughly 210 ng, corresponding to some 30,000 T cell genomes. Authors' analysis steps: ImmunoSEQ output lacked quality scores and full-length reads, limiting matched filtering. The table came from immunoSEQ multiplex PCR; TCRdb's copy has only in-frame clones and leaves some out. From that table come the V and J calls and clone size; the DNA was used to work out D and trimming. Seen here are about 640,000 clones, more than 70% observed once, and the top ten hold 1.8%. Healthy HIV-negative adults without recent acute infections or vaccinations served as donors.

Source material: memory CD4+ T cells sorted from blood. Subset: CD45RA-negative fraction. This sequence was found in a woman aged 25 to 45 in good health. The chain combines TRBV11-3 with TRBJ2-1, with 10 bases that match TRBD1. The chain's CDR3 is CASSSGTGDMDEQFF. CDR3 DNA sequence: TGTGCCAGCAGCTCCGGGACAGGGGATATGGATGAGCAGTTCTTC.